The next 32 T cell receptor beta chains were all read from a single sample in a study of OX40 agonist ivuxolimab in advanced cancers. The table came from immunoSEQ multiplex PCR; TCRdb's copy has only in-frame clones and leaves some out. The sample records under 15,000 clones, about four fifths being singletons. The sequencing used CD4+ or CD8+ T cells sorted from blood, collected in a trial of the OX40 agonist ivuxolimab. The source is an adult with an advanced solid tumor such as melanoma, head and neck, liver or kidney cancer.

The V call is TRBV7-9, the J call TRBJ2-5; D call uncertain. The CDR3 is 14 residues long. Trimming pared 1 base from V and 5 bases from J, leaving 11 bases between. Looked up from germline, CDR1 is SEHNR and CDR2 is FQNEAQ (reference sequence). CDR3 residues: CASSLDPAGETQYF. The CDR3 coding sequence is TGTGCCAGCAGCTTAGATCCGGCTGGTGAGACCCAGTACTTC.

The chain links TRBV2 to TRBJ1-5, with no clear D. Trimming pared 1 base from V and 3 bases from J, leaving 10 bases between. The V gene's germline CDR1 is SNHLY and CDR2 FYNNEI. The length of the CDR3 is 15 residues. CDR3 sequence (DNA): TGTGCCAGCAGTGAAGGTCGGCAATACAATCAGCCCCAGCATTTT. Translation: CASSEGRQYNQPQHF.

This clone was detected only once. The same CDR3 also results from other DNA sequences found in this sample. J is TRBJ1-3 and V is TRBV6-1, with D perhaps matching TRBD1 (5 bases). The CDR3 covers 15 residues. Germline V CDR1 and CDR2: MNHNS, SASEGT. V lost 2 bases to trimming and J lost 1 base, with 9 bases between them. Here the CDR3 reads CASSESPGSGNTIYF. The CDR3 DNA reads as TGTGCCAGCAGTGAAAGTCCAGGGTCTGGAAACACCATATATTTT.

The chain joins TRBV19 to TRBJ1-6; D remains ambiguous. Trimming pared 7 bases from V and 6 bases from J, leaving 16 bases between. The CDR3 is made up of 15 amino acids. In germline, CDR1 is LNHDA, CDR2 SQIVND (reference sequence). CDR3: CASTPFRGSNSPLHF. The CDR3 nucleotides read TGTGCCAGTACCCCTTTTCGCGGATCTAATTCACCCCTCCACTTT. Combining the CDR3 with reference TRBV19 and TRBJ1-6 gives the whole variable domain DGGITQSPKYLFRKEGQNVTLSCEQNLNHDAMYWYRQDPGQGLRLIYYSQIVNDFQKGDIAEGYSVSREKKESFPLTVTSAQKNPTAFYLCASTPFRGSNSPLHFGNGTRLTVT.

The gene calls are TRBV4-3 and TRBJ1-2; D might be TRBD1 (5 bases). Trimming took off 3 bases at V and 0 bases at J, with 14 bases between the two ends. Per the germline V gene, CDR1 is LGHNA and CDR2 is YSLEER. The CDR3 is 16 residues long. CDR3 loop: CASSQWRQSANYGYTF. The CDR3 DNA is TGCGCCAGCAGCCAGTGGAGACAGAGCGCTAACTATGGCTACACCTTC.

The chain carries TRBV4-3 and TRBJ1-4; tentatively, D is TRBD1 (5 bases). Germline CDR1 LGHNA, CDR2 YSLEER. V lost 0 bases to trimming and J lost 6 bases, with 11 bases between them. This CDR3 has 15 residues. The CDR3 DNA is TGCGCCAGCAGCCAAGACGGGGCGGAGGATGAAAAACTGTTTTTT. Translating it yields CASSQDGAEDEKLFF.

This chain joins TRBV5-8 and TRBJ1-2; 10 bases line up with TRBD1. CDR1 is SGHTS, CDR2 YDEGEE, per germline. This CDR3 is built from 14 residues. The J segment lost 7 bases and the V segment lost 6 bases, leaving 9 bases of the junction unmatched. CDR3 nucleotide sequence: TGTGCCAGCACCGAAGGGACAGGGGTAGCTGGCTACACCTTC. This encodes CASTEGTGVAGYTF.

This clone has only one observation. V usage is TRBV19 and J usage is TRBJ2-7, with a weak D call TRBD2 (6 bases). The CDR3 has 13 amino acids. The germline V and J ends were trimmed by 6 bases and 3 bases, with 12 bases remaining between them. Germline V CDR1 and CDR2: LNHDA, SQIVND (reference sequence). The CDR3 region is CASSPGDYYEQYF. DNA for the CDR3: TGTGCCAGTAGCCCGGGAGATTACTACGAGCAGTACTTC.

V and J are TRBV28 and TRBJ2-3; TRBD2 agrees at 9 bases. Germline CDR1 and CDR2: MDHEN and SYDVKM. J lost 2 bases, V lost 7 bases, and 16 bases had no gene match. CDR3 length: 18 residues. The CDR3: CASTYWASGNRLTDTQYF. The CDR3 region has the DNA TGTGCCAGCACCTACTGGGCTAGCGGGAACCGACTCACAGATACGCAGTATTTT.

This clone occurred a few times. The V and J genes are TRBV5-4 and TRBJ1-1; the D gene is possibly TRBD1 (6 bases). CDR3 length equals 17 residues. The germline V gene has CDR1 SGHNT and CDR2 YYREEE (reference sequence). V gave up 0 bases and J gave up 3 bases, with 18 bases separating them. CDR3 in DNA: TGTGCCAGCAGCTTGGAGGCCCCTCGGGGGGCGTACACTGAAGCTTTCTTT. It is translated as CASSLEAPRGAYTEAFF. Together with reference TRBV5-4 and TRBJ1-1, the CDR3 gives the full variable domain: ETGVTQSPTHLIKTRGQQVTLRCSSQSGHNTVSWYQQALGQGPQFIFQYYREEENGRGNFPPRFSGLQFPNYSSELNVNALELDDSALYLCASSLEAPRGAYTEAFFGQGTRLTVV.

This sequence joins TRBV27 and TRBJ1-5, with 7 bases matching TRBD1. The germline V gene has CDR1 MNHEY and CDR2 SMNVEV (reference sequence). CDR3 size: 14 residues. V lost 5 bases and J lost 5; bases outside the gene matches: 6. The CDR3 bases are TGTGCCAGCAGTCCCCGACAGGGATATCAGCCCCAGCATTTT. Encoded protein: CASSPRQGYQPQHF.

This clone appeared a single time. This chain joins TRBV10-3 and TRBJ2-2; TRBD2 matches 9 bases. The germline V gene encodes CDR1 ENHRY and CDR2 SYGVKD. Trimming took 3 bases from V and 7 from J; bases not matched to a gene: 18. This CDR3 has 19 amino acids. In DNA form, the CDR3 reads TGTGCCATCAGTGACTACTCTACTCGCGGGGGGGCTGCTTACGGGGAGCTGTTTTTT. Protein: CAISDYSTRGGAAYGELFF.

V is TRBV28 and J is TRBJ2-7, with 9 bases fitting TRBD1. The CDR3 loop spans 17 amino acids. Germline CDR1 and CDR2: MDHEN and SYDVKM. V lost 3 bases, J lost 2 bases, and 11 bases stayed unmatched. The CDR3 loop reads CASSLENWGTGPYEQYF. CDR3 nucleotide sequence: TGTGCCAGCAGTTTGGAGAACTGGGGGACAGGGCCCTACGAGCAGTACTTC.

This clone was seen a single time. This chain connects TRBV9 to TRBJ1-2; 8 bases align to TRBD1. Trimming at V came to 0 bases and at J to 4 bases, leaving 8 bases not matched to a gene. The CDR3 length is 16 residues. Germline V gene sequence: CDR1 SGDLS, CDR2 YYNGEE. CDR3 protein: CASSVGTGLLVYGYTF. The CDR3 DNA follows: TGTGCCAGCAGCGTAGGGACAGGGCTTCTTGTCTATGGCTACACCTTC.

This clone has just a few counts. This chain's CDR3 is CASSPPGLAAFYEQYF. The CDR3 DNA reads as TGTGCCAGCAGCCCGCCGGGACTAGCGGCTTTCTACGAGCAGTACTTC. The rearrangement uses TRBV7-9 and TRBJ2-7, with 11 bases lining up with TRBD2. Germline CDR1 SEHNR, CDR2 FQNEAQ (reference sequence). The CDR3 runs to 16 residues. The junction had 9 bases not matched to a gene; V was cut back by 5 bases and J by 3 bases.

The chain combines TRBV5-1 with TRBJ2-5; D is unclear. V lost 1 base and J 4 bases, leaving 8 bases between the germline ends. Per germline, CDR1 SGHRS and CDR2 YFSETQ. CDR3 length: 13 residues. Here the CDR3 DNA reads TGCGCCAGCAGCTTGATAGAGTCAGAGACCCAGTACTTC. Its translation is CASSLIESETQYF.

V gene TRBV7-9 combines with J gene TRBJ2-5; a weak D match, TRBD1 (6 bases). Trimming removed 5 bases from V and 3 bases from J, with 22 bases in between. The CDR3 has 17 residues. Germline CDR1 SEHNR, CDR2 FQNEAQ (reference sequence). CDR3 sequence reads: CASSPPLAGVGEETQYF. CDR3 bases: TGTGCCAGCAGCCCCCCCTTGGCAGGGGTCGGGGAAGAGACCCAGTACTTC.

The rearrangement joins TRBV9 to TRBJ2-1; TRBD2 aligns across 10 bases. V was pared by 0 bases and J by 7 bases, with 7 bases of the junction left unmatched. Germline loops: CDR1 SGDLS, CDR2 YYNGEE. The CDR3 has 16 residues. CDR3 in DNA: TGTGCCAGCAGCGTAGCTACCAGCGGGGGGGCAAATGAGCAGTTCTTC. This encodes CASSVATSGGANEQFF.

This chain connects TRBV6-6 to TRBJ2-7, with 7 bases matching TRBD1. Germline V lookup: CDR1 MNHNY, CDR2 SVGAGI (reference sequence). The CDR3 has 14 residues. V shed 4 bases and J 7 bases; nucleotides not matched to a gene: 10. Written as DNA, the CDR3 is TGTGCCAGCAGTTCTGACAGGGCCCTGAGAGAGCAGTACTTC. It is translated as CASSSDRALREQYF.

Note on this clone: A much more abundant neighbour one base away suggests this may be a read error. The chain has TRBV7-3 and TRBJ2-5; D perhaps matches TRBD1 (5 bases). The J call may be in error: the DNA end matches TRBJ2-7 better. Germline values: CDR1 SGHTA, CDR2 FQGTGA. The CDR3 contains 15 residues. The CDR3 protein is CASSQGVQTSYEQYF. DNA for the CDR3: TGTGCCAGCAGCCAAGGGGTCCAAACGAGCTACGAGCAGTACTTC.

The chain joins TRBV28 to TRBJ1-2; D not certain. CDR1 MDHEN and CDR2 SYDVKM come from the germline V gene. The CDR3 has 12 residues. V was cut by 6 bases and J by 7 bases, with 12 bases left in between. CDR3 nucleotide sequence: TGTGCCAGCAGCCGCCCGGGTTTTGGCTACACCTTC. Protein: CASSRPGFGYTF.

The chain recombines TRBV4-1 with TRBJ2-7, with 9 bases identical to TRBD2. Losses at the gene ends were 1 base for V and 5 bases for J; bases not matched to a gene: 9. The CDR3 runs 16 residues. CDR1 and CDR2 (germline): MGHRA, YSYEKL. The CDR3 DNA sequence: TGCGCCAGCAGCCAAGGAGGAGCGGGAGGCCTTGACGAGCAGTACTTC. Protein: CASSQGGAGGLDEQYF.

The chain recombines TRBV7-6 with TRBJ1-4; possible D gene TRBD1, 6 bases. Germline loops: CDR1 SGHVS, CDR2 FNYEAQ. V dropped 6 bases and J dropped 13 bases, with 18 bases sitting between them. The CDR3 extends over 13 amino acids. The chain's CDR3 is CASSSHIGGTLFF. CDR3 DNA sequence: TGTGCCAGCAGTTCACACATAGGGGGTACACTGTTTTTT.

The sample holds a few counts of this clone. The J gene is TRBJ2-1, the V gene TRBV28, with TRBD2 matching over 11 bases. From germline, CDR1 is MDHEN and CDR2 SYDVKM. Trimming took 3 bases from V and 8 from J; bases not matched to a gene: 15. The CDR3 length is 18 residues. CDR3 loop: CASSFFRIAGGPWDEQFF. The CDR3 DNA reads as TGTGCCAGCAGTTTCTTCCGAATAGCGGGAGGGCCATGGGATGAGCAGTTCTTC.

The chain is built from TRBV18 and TRBJ2-2, with D possibly called TRBD1 or TRBD2 (5 bases each). Germline CDR1 reads KGHSH; CDR2 reads LQKENI. Trimming stripped 0 bases from V and 3 bases from J, with 8 bases between. This CDR3 spans 15 amino acids. The CDR3 bases are TGTGCCAGCTCACCACCCGGGGCGGACACCGGGGAGCTGTTTTTT. Residues: CASSPPGADTGELFF.

This chain uses TRBV27 with TRBJ2-7, with 8 bases lining up with TRBD2. The V gene's germline CDR1 is MNHEY and CDR2 SMNVEV (reference sequence). The CDR3 has 14 amino acids. The V gene end was trimmed by 6 bases and the J gene end by 1 base; junction bases not matched to a gene: 5. The DNA of the CDR3 is TGTGCCAGCAGGCCGGGACTAGAATCCTACGAGCAGTACTTC. Translation gives CASRPGLESYEQYF.

The genes are TRBV12-5 and TRBJ2-1; D gene ambiguous. Trimming shortened V by 5 bases and J by 4 bases, and 3 bases separated the two germline ends. Germline lookup yields CDR1 LGHNT and CDR2 FRNRAP. CDR3 length: 11 amino acids. For the CDR3, the DNA is TGTGCTAGTGGTAATTACAATGAGCAGTTCTTC. It yields the protein CASGNYNEQFF.

The chain combines TRBV11-2 with TRBJ2-7; D perhaps matches TRBD2 (5 bases). The CDR3 totals 13 residues. Germline assignment: CDR1 SGHAT and CDR2 FQNNGV. V dropped 1 base and J dropped 4 bases, with 8 bases sitting between them. The CDR3 here is CASSLGGHYEQYF. DNA for the CDR3: TGTGCCAGCAGCTTAGGCGGGCATTACGAGCAGTACTTC. The whole variable domain, filled in from reference TRBV11-2 and TRBJ2-7, reads EAGVAQSPRYKIIEKRQSVAFWCNPISGHATLYWYQQILGQGPKLLIQFQNNGVVDDSQLPKDRFSAERLKGVDSTLKIQPAKLEDSAVYLCASSLGGHYEQYFGPGTRLTVT.

V gene TRBV4-1 combines with J gene TRBJ2-7; tentative D call: TRBD2 (6 bases). The germline V and J ends were trimmed by 1 base and 7 bases, with 8 bases remaining between them. From germline, CDR1 is MGHRA and CDR2 YSYEKL. The CDR3 length is 12 residues. CDR3 protein: CASSQGGEEQYF. For the CDR3, the DNA is TGCGCCAGCAGCCAAGGCGGGGAAGAGCAGTACTTC.

The J gene is TRBJ1-2, the V gene TRBV2; no reliable D call. Germline assignment: CDR1 SNHLY and CDR2 FYNNEI. V gave up 3 bases and J gave up 8 bases, with 13 bases separating them. The CDR3 length is 13 residues. The chain's CDR3 is CASSEARPWGYTF. CDR3 DNA sequence: TGTGCCAGCAGTGAGGCGCGACCCTGGGGCTACACCTTC.

The rearrangement links TRBV9 to TRBJ1-1, with 9 positions matching TRBD1. Trimming took 3 bases from V and 4 from J; bases not matched to a gene: 7. There are 15 residues in the CDR3. Germline CDR1 reads SGDLS; CDR2 reads YYNGEE. CDR3 residues: CASSEGQGLVTEAFF. The CDR3 DNA sequence: TGTGCCAGCAGCGAGGGACAGGGTCTGGTCACTGAAGCTTTCTTT.

In this sample, this clone turned up once. The V gene is TRBV14, the J gene TRBJ2-1, with D perhaps TRBD1 or TRBD2 (6 bases each). Per germline, CDR1 SGHDN and CDR2 FVKESK. V was clipped by 1 base and J by 4 bases, with 11 bases between them. The CDR3 covers 15 residues. The CDR3 sequence is CASSQGRGRYNEQFF. The CDR3 DNA sequence: TGTGCCAGCAGCCAAGGTAGGGGGAGGTACAATGAGCAGTTCTTC.